A single sample is the source of the 2 T cell receptor beta chains below, sequenced in a study of regulatory T cells in long-lasting Graves disease. Time point noted: newly diagnosed GD, antithyroid drugs for less than 3 months. The TCR library was prepared using RNA isolated from PBMCs. The TCR beta library used iRepertoire HTBI primers with Arm-PCR amplification of CDR3. TCRdb passed the multiplex PCR reads through MiXCR, listing each CDR3 protein once. The sample records about 220,000 distinct CDR3 sequences, roughly a fifth being singletons. This sample was shared with a second study, whose subject was T cells in Graves' hyperthyroidism and ophthalmopathy.

The sample consisted of peripheral blood mononuclear cells (PBMCs), taken at new diagnosis, from a patient treated with antithyroid drugs. These receptors were obtained from a woman in her twenties or thirties with Graves disease.

This clonotype appeared many times. CDR3 in amino acids: CSVHRGANTEAFF. In nucleotides, the CDR3 is TGCAGCGTGCACAGGGGGGCGAACACTGAAGCTTTCTTT. The chain is built from TRBV29-1 and TRBJ1-1; TRBD1 aligns across 8 bases. The CDR3 has 13 amino acids. From germline, CDR1 is SQVTM and CDR2 ANQGSEA. Germline trimming cut 6 bases from V and 1 base from J; bases unmatched to any gene: 4.

The chain carries TRBV4-1 and TRBJ1-2; D is unclear. Trimming cost V 2 bases and J 10 bases, with 23 bases left between them. CDR3 size: 16 residues. CDR1 and CDR2 (germline): MGHRA, YSYEKL. Written as DNA, the CDR3 is TGCGCCAGCAGCCAACCTATTCATCTTGGTAAACTGTTCTACACCTTC. It encodes CASSQPIHLGKLFYTF.